This T cell receptor (beta chain) was captured by sequencing in a study of T-cell reconstitution after alpha-beta-depleted transplantation in children listed by TCRdb under 2016. About the investigation overall: Using TCR repertoire profiling, the study followed T-cell immune reconstitution in a quantitative way in children after TCRalphabeta/CD19-depleted allogeneic hematopoietic cell transplantation.

From the cysteine up to the phenylalanine, the CDR3 has a length of 13 residues. Only the CDR3 region is kept as DNA, spanning 39 bases read in frame from base 1. V lost 3 bases and J lost 3 bases, and the count of bases not matched to a germline gene is 0. For CDR1 and CDR2, the germline V gene lists SGHRS and YFSETQ. This clonotype was recorded at least ten times. Its target antigen remains unknown. Within one base of it there is no much larger clone, and no base qualities were kept. Library method: PCR. The listed sequencing device is Illumina HiSeq 2500. Molecular barcoding was employed in the preparation of TCR libraries, with unique molecular identifiers being used to normalize TCRbeta repertoire quantification. The public reads were run again by TCRdb, first through fastp at Q25 and then through MiXCR, and only productive beta chains were kept. Merged by CDR3 protein, the rows form single entries marked with the most common genes and DNA. This sample gives about 190,000 distinct CDR3 sequences in total; less than 8% of them show up just once. Of the sample, approximately 2.9% is held by the ten largest clones.

The chain joins TRBV5-1 to TRBJ1-2; a stretch of 9 junction bases matches TRBD1. Sequenced material: PBMCs from the stem cell graft donor, taken from the stem cell graft. The TCR sequence derives from a human donor who donated a stem cell graft to a child with Wiskott-Aldrich syndrome. The DNA sequence is given as TGCGCCAGCAGCTGGACAGGGGACTATGGCTACACCTTC. Protein translation: CASSWTGDYGYTF.